The clone carrying this TCR beta chain was observed a few times. As yet, its antigen is unknown. One entry per CDR3 protein results from TCRdb running MiXCR on the reads. The sample carries about 310,000 distinct CDR3 sequences, roughly 25% recorded once. This sample stems from a study of T cell repertoires in cytomegalovirus infection. Study summary: Public TCR beta signatures marked donors with CMV infection and the matching HLA. Study-wide results and limits: In two of eight donors, the top clonotype was HLA-C-restricted CMV-specific.

The sample was cultured PBMCs, taken from culture after CMV antigen stimulation. The receptor was derived from a human donor in good health (CMV status not recorded). Some clones in this sample may be carry-over from other donors' samples.

CDR3 protein: CASSLDFAGELFF. CDR3 nucleotides: TGTGCCAGCAGCTTAGACTTCGCCGGGGAGCTGTTTTTT. This chain links TRBV7-2 with TRBJ2-2; D gene ambiguous. This CDR3 contains 13 residues. V lost 1 base and J 6 bases, leaving 6 bases between the germline ends. Germline loops: CDR1 SGHTA, CDR2 FQGNSA.